This T cell receptor (beta chain) is from a study of blood T cell repertoires in COVID-19. CDR3 length: 16 residues. V was clipped by 0 bases and J by 3 bases; unmatched bases: 3. The germline gives CDR1 LGHNA, CDR2 YNFKEQ. The protocol was immunoSEQ multiplex PCR, while the TCRdb copy is restricted to in-frame clones and leaves out a portion. The data show more than 200,000 clones, about 87% seen once. Patients in Seattle were enrolled during active infection, then followed longitudinally. This TCR derives from a woman aged 55 to 70 with COVID-19, enrolled during active disease. Sequenced input: peripheral blood. J is TRBJ2-2 and V is TRBV4-2, with 8 bases identical to TRBD1. CDR3 sequence reads: CASSQDSGGYTGELFF. DNA for the CDR3: TGTGCCAGCAGCCAAGATTCAGGGGGCTACACCGGGGAGCTGTTTTTT.